This is a list of T cell receptor beta chains from one sample in a study of graft-versus-host responses after intestinal transplantation. The antigens for these receptors are not known. TCRdb's copy holds only in-frame clones and misses some; the assay was immunoSEQ multiplex PCR. This table holds some 110,000 clones, around 92% found once. Sequencing was performed on unstimulated CD8+ T cells sorted from spleen or lymph node cells, taken before transplant. These TCRs come from a human donor who was the organ donor for an intestinal transplant. Each CDR3 is given with its conserved first and last residue. The D gene is left open where the match is weak. Clone size is stated in some rows and not others, as once, few, many or a class when expanded.

CASSPGLAGGREQYF	TGCGCCAGCAGCCCGGGACTAGCGGGAGGTCGGGAGCAGTACTTC	TRBV4-1	TRBD2	TRBJ2-7	.
CASSSPVYTGELFF	TGTGCCAGCAGTTCTCCAGTTTACACCGGGGAGCTGTTTTTT	TRBV28	.	TRBJ2-2	.
CASSYFKYGYTF	TGTGCCAGCAGTTACTTTAAGTATGGCTACACCTTC	TRBV6-6	.	TRBJ1-2	.
CASSILNGYGYTF	TGTGCCAGTAGTATACTAAACGGTTATGGCTACACCTTC	TRBV19	.	TRBJ1-2	.
CASSEGRGYTIYF	TGTGCCAGCAGTGAAGGACGGGGGTACACCATATATTTT	TRBV25-1	.	TRBJ1-3	.
CASSAPGLAGGETQYF	TGTGCCAGCAGTGCGCCGGGACTAGCGGGGGGGGAGACCCAGTACTTC	TRBV2	TRBD2	TRBJ2-5	.
CASSPTSTGFYNEQFF	TGTGCCAGCAGTCCTACGTCGACAGGGTTCTACAATGAGCAGTTCTTC	TRBV27	TRBD1	TRBJ2-1	once
CASSSAQGRVGAYGTSGAYEQYF	TGTGCCAGCAGCTCAGCTCAGGGCAGGGTTGGGGCGTACGGGACTAGCGGGGCCTACGAGCAGTACTTC	TRBV9	TRBD2	TRBJ2-7	.
CASSRPPGWTDTQYF	TGTGCCAGCTCACGCCCCCCGGGTTGGACAGATACGCAGTATTTT	TRBV18	.	TRBJ2-3	.
CASSQGLGSYEQYF	TGCGCCAGCAGCCAAGGTCTAGGGTCCTACGAGCAGTACTTC	TRBV4-1	.	TRBJ2-7	.
CASSDGTDEQYF	TGTGCCAGCAGCGATGGGACAGACGAGCAGTACTTC	TRBV6-1	TRBD1	TRBJ2-7	.
CASSLGTGDGYTF	TGTGCCAGCAGCCTAGGGACAGGGGATGGCTACACCTTC	TRBV11-2	TRBD1	TRBJ1-2	.
CASSLSGHSYEQYF	TGCGCCAGCAGCCTTTCGGGTCACTCCTACGAGCAGTACTTC	TRBV4-1	.	TRBJ2-7	.
CASSGSGAPSYEQYF	TGTGCCAGCAGCGGGAGCGGGGCCCCCTCCTACGAGCAGTACTTC	TRBV9	TRBD2	TRBJ2-7	.
CASSWGTENTEAFF	TGTGCCAGCAGTTGGGGCACAGAGAACACTGAAGCTTTCTTT	TRBV27	.	TRBJ1-1	.
CASSLGPGTGRTDTQYF	TGTGCCAGCAGCTTAGGCCCCGGGACAGGCCGCACAGATACGCAGTATTTT	TRBV7-6	TRBD1	TRBJ2-3	.